A single sample is the source of the 6 T cell receptor beta chains below, sequenced in a study of Graves' ophthalmopathy and Graves' hyperthyroidism. From RNA, the CDR3 regions of TCR beta chains were amplified and sequenced. Investigators did first-round RT-PCR with HTBI primers, then second-round multiplex PCR. TCRdb re-analysed the multiplex PCR reads in MiXCR, keeping a single row per CDR3 protein. There are approximately 700,000 distinct CDR3 sequences in the sample; approximately 40% occur only once, and about 40% lies in the top ten. The sequencing input was peripheral blood. All receptors come from an adult man with Graves' ophthalmopathy.

This clonotype occurred a few times. The CDR3 is CASSYGGRDPVDYGYTF. The CDR3, as DNA: TGTGCCAGCAGTTACGGCGGTCGGGACCCAGTGGACTATGGCTACACCTTC. This rearrangement joins TRBV6-6 to TRBJ1-2, with D perhaps matching TRBD1 (5 bases). V was pared by 2 bases and J by 3 bases, with 19 bases between. CDR3 length: 17 residues. Germline V lookup: CDR1 MNHNY, CDR2 SVGAGI (reference sequence).

This chain connects TRBV7-6 to TRBJ2-7, with TRBD2 matching 7 bases. Losses at the gene ends were 1 base for V and 2 bases for J; bases not matched to a gene: 8. The CDR3 spans 16 residues. Germline assignment: CDR1 SGHVS and CDR2 FNYEAQ. CDR3 protein: CASSLESSSGAYEQYF. The CDR3 coding sequence is TGTGCCAGCAGCTTAGAGAGCTCTAGCGGAGCCTACGAGCAGTACTTC.

A word on this clonotype: This likely comes from a read error, as the CDR3 has no conserved phenylalanine or tryptophan at its end. Because the CDR3's place on the DNA is in doubt, the DNA is left out and the CDR3 is given as listed by TCRdb. The rearrangement joins TRBV9 to TRBJ1-6. Termini included, the CDR3 measures 8 amino acids. Germline loops: CDR1 SGDLS, CDR2 YYNGEE. This CDR3 reads CASSGTSG.

This clonotype appeared a single time. The CDR3: CAWSLTGDEQYF. For the CDR3, the DNA is TGTGCCTGGAGTTTGACAGGGGACGAGCAGTACTTC. This sequence joins TRBV30 and TRBJ2-7; 8 bases are shared with TRBD1. Germline trimming cut 2 bases from V and 5 bases from J; bases unmatched to any gene: 2. The CDR3 has 12 amino acids. CDR1 is GTSNPN and CDR2 is SVGIG in the germline V gene (reference sequence).

The table lists this clonotype with many counts. The CDR3 loop is CSVGRTGTGAYEQYF. CDR3 nucleotide sequence: TGCAGCGTCGGAAGAACCGGGACAGGGGCCTACGAGCAGTACTTC. This chain joins TRBV29-1 and TRBJ2-7; TRBD1 matches at 10 bases. V shed 6 bases and J 2 bases; nucleotides not matched to a gene: 10. CDR1 is SQVTM and CDR2 is ANQGSEA in the germline V gene. The CDR3 covers 15 residues.

As to this clonotype: The junction departs from the called germline gene at one end, perhaps through a read error. The rearrangement uses TRBV2 and TRBJ2-7, with unresolved D. The CDR3 contains 16 residues. Germline V gene sequence: CDR1 SNHLY, CDR2 FYNNEI. Here the CDR3 DNA reads TGTGCCAGCAGAGAAGCGCTCTTCTATAGCTCCTACGAGCAGTACTTC. It specifies CASREALFYSSYEQYF.